This paragraph reports one T cell receptor beta chain. This sample is part of a study of blood T cell repertoires in COVID-19. Study-level information: The origin of the acute and convalescent COVID-19 samples was the United States, Italy and Spain. PBMCs, B-cell-depleted T cells, or T cells provided the cDNA or gDNA that made up the material.

Per the original data handling: The assay estimated nucleated cells by amplifying reference gene primers. Produced via immunoSEQ multiplex PCR; TCRdb's table is partial and in-frame only. V and J calls and clone size follow that table, whereas D and trimming were derived from the DNA. Among approximately 150,000 clones listed, 88% were seen once. The CDR3 runs 14 residues. Germline CDR1 is LNHDA and CDR2 is SQIVND (reference sequence). Trimming stripped 8 bases from V and 0 bases from J, with 14 bases between. The sequencing input was peripheral blood. This clonotype was obtained from a man aged 50 or older who had recovered from COVID-19. The V and J genes are TRBV19 and TRBJ2-7, with D maybe TRBD2 (5 bases). CDR3: CASGQTGSSYEQYF. CDR3 in DNA: TGTGCCAGTGGCCAGACTGGGAGCTCCTACGAGCAGTACTTC.